This TCR beta chain was profiled in a study of blood T cell repertoires in COVID-19. Those enrolled, adults aged roughly 18 to 100 years, came from 25 or so US areas. Self-reported history from a screening survey and questionnaire set each donor's cohort. The method was immunoSEQ multiplex PCR; TCRdb's version includes in-frame clones alone and lacks a portion of them. This sample has 250,000 to 400,000 clones, with about nine tenths found just once. This sequence originates from a man in his sixties who had recovered from COVID-19. The sequenced material came from PBMCs or T cells enriched from blood (not recorded which).

CDR3 in amino acids: CASSLDRSSYNEQFF. The CDR3 DNA is TGTGCCAGCAGCTTGGACAGGAGCTCCTACAATGAGCAGTTCTTC. The chain is built from TRBV7-3 and TRBJ2-1; TRBD1 agrees at 7 bases. CDR1 is SGHTA and CDR2 is FQGTGA in the germline V gene. CDR3 size: 15 residues. V lost 3 bases to trimming and J lost 0 bases; unmatched junction nucleotides: 2.